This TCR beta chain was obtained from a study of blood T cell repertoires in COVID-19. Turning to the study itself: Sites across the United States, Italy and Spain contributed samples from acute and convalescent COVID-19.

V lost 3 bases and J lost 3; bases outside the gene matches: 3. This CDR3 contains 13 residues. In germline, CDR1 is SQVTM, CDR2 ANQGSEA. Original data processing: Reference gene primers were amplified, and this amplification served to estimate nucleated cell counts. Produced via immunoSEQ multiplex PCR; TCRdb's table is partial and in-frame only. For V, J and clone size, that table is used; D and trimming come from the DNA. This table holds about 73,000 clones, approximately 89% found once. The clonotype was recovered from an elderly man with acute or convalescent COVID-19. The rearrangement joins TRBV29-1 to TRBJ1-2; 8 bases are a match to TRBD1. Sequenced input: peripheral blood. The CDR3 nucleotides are TGCAGCGTTGATTCGACAGGGGACTATGGCTACACCTTC. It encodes CSVDSTGDYGYTF. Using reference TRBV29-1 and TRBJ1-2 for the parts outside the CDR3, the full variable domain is SAVISQKPSRDICQRGTSLTIQCQVDSQVTMMFWYRQQPGQSLTLIATANQGSEATYESGFVIDKFPISRPNLTFSTLTVSNMSPEDSSIYLCSVDSTGDYGYTFGSGTRLTVV.